Each of the 16 T cell receptor beta chains below was sequenced from the same sample in a study of a mutant IDH1 vaccine in newly diagnosed glioma. The antigens of these receptors remain unknown. Sequencing was performed with immunoSEQ multiplex PCR; in TCRdb, only in-frame clones are kept and a portion is missing. The sample holds 45,000 to 65,000 clones, 82% seen once. Time point given: week 5, during vaccination. Every vaccine dose comprised 300 ug of mutant IDH1 20-mer peptide plus topical imiquimod. The sequences come from PBMCs, collected from a glioma patient whose treatment included an IDH1 peptide vaccine. Every receptor here comes from a woman aged 18 to 35 with glioma. Some clones in this sample may be carry-over from other donors' samples.

This clone was seen a few times. The chain joins TRBV6-6 to TRBJ1-5; a weak D match, TRBD1 (5 bases). Germline V gene data show CDR1 as MNHNY and CDR2 as SVGAGI (reference sequence). V dropped 6 bases and J dropped 6 bases, with 12 bases sitting between them. The CDR3 consists of 13 residues. The CDR3 loop reads CASRSGLGQPQHF. The CDR3 nucleotides read TGTGCCAGCAGATCAGGGTTGGGTCAGCCCCAGCATTTT.

J is TRBJ1-4 and V is TRBV9; a possible D gene is TRBD1 (5 bases). Germline values: CDR1 SGDLS, CDR2 YYNGEE. The CDR3 sequence is 15 residues long. Trimming left V 0 bases short and J 5 bases short, with 11 bases between. CDR3 bases: TGTGCCAGCAGCGTAGGACAGTCTTTCAATGAAAAACTGTTTTTT. Its protein product is CASSVGQSFNEKLFF.

The rearrangement uses TRBV15 and TRBJ1-1; D not certain. Germline-derived CDR1 and CDR2 are LNHNV and YYDKDF (reference sequence). Deletions cut 2 bases from V and 7 bases from J, with 14 bases between. CDR3 length: 14 amino acids. CDR3 sequence (DNA): TGTGCCACCAGCAGACGCCTAGGAACGTTTGAAGCTTTCTTT. This gives the protein CATSRRLGTFEAFF.

The rearrangement uses TRBV7-8 and TRBJ2-3; 7 nucleotides agree with TRBD2. V shed 0 bases and J 1 base; nucleotides not matched to a gene: 13. The CDR3 runs 19 residues. Germline V gene lookup returns CDR1 SGHVS and CDR2 FQNEAQ. CDR3 sequence (DNA): TGTGCCAGCAGCTTAGCGTCCGTTCTCTTCGCGGGGGGCACAGATACGCAGTATTTT. Residues: CASSLASVLFAGGTDTQYF. Complete variable domain (other parts from reference TRBV7-8 and TRBJ2-3): GAGVSQSPRYKVAKRGQDVALRCDPISGHVSLFWYQQALGQGPEFLTYFQNEAQLDKSGLPSDRFFAERPEGSVSTLKIQRTQQEDSAVYLCASSLASVLFAGGTDTQYFGPGTRLTVL.

This chain uses TRBV10-3 with TRBJ2-5; a weak D match, TRBD2 (7 bases). CDR1 and CDR2 from the germline V gene are ENHRY and SYGVKD. V lost 3 bases to trimming and J lost 4 bases, with 24 bases between them. CDR3 length: 18 amino acids. The CDR3 DNA sequence: TGTGCCATCAGTGAACCGGTTGGGGGGGCCTACTCTTCAGAGACCCAGTACTTC. Its translation: CAISEPVGGAYSSETQYF.

In its sample, this clone was seen a few times. The chain links TRBV7-9 to TRBJ1-2, with D possibly matching TRBD1 (5 bases). CDR3 size: 13 residues. Germline V lookup: CDR1 SEHNR, CDR2 FQNEAQ (reference sequence). The V end was cut by 5 bases, the J end by 0 bases, with 7 bases between. The CDR3, as DNA: TGTGCCAGCAGCCGACAGCCTAACTATGGCTACACCTTC. The encoded protein is CASSRQPNYGYTF.

The rearrangement uses TRBV11-1 and TRBJ1-1, with D tentatively TRBD1 (6 bases). The germline V and J ends were trimmed by 5 bases and 2 bases, with 15 bases remaining between them. Germline CDR1 is SGHAT and CDR2 is FQDESV (reference sequence). This CDR3 is 15 amino acids long. The CDR3 DNA reads TGTGCCAGCAGCACGGGACACGGACCCAACACTGAAGCTTTCTTT. This gives the protein CASSTGHGPNTEAFF.

This chain uses TRBV19 with TRBJ2-3, with 10 bases lining up with TRBD1. Germline CDR1 and CDR2: LNHDA and SQIVND (reference sequence). The length of the CDR3 is 13 residues. J gave up 5 bases and V 11 bases, and 7 bases lay outside the gene matches. CDR3 nucleotides: TGTGCCTGCCGGGACAGGGGACAAGATACGCAGTATTTT. It translates to CACRDRGQDTQYF.

The chain is built from TRBV4-1 and TRBJ1-2; D gene ambiguous. CDR1 is MGHRA, CDR2 YSYEKL, per germline. CDR3 length equals 15 residues. V lost 4 bases, J lost 6 bases, and 18 bases lay in between. The CDR3 DNA reads TGCGCCAGCAGCCTGGATTCAGTTATACACGATGGCTACACCTTC. The encoded protein is CASSLDSVIHDGYTF.

The rearrangement uses TRBV15 and TRBJ1-5, with D hard to call. V dropped 1 base and J dropped 4 bases, with 11 bases sitting between them. The CDR3 is 15 residues long. The V gene's germline CDR1 is LNHNV and CDR2 YYDKDF (reference sequence). The CDR3 DNA reads TGTGCCACCAGCAGAGTTGGAAGGGTTAATCAGCCCCAGCATTTT. It yields the protein CATSRVGRVNQPQHF.

CDR3 nucleotides: TGTGCCAGCGAGGGGTTGGAGAATGAAAAACTGTTTTTT. Its translation: CASEGLENEKLFF. The chain carries TRBV6-1 and TRBJ1-4; a weak D match, TRBD1 (5 bases). V was pared by 8 bases and J by 5 bases, with 12 bases between. The CDR3 is 13 amino acids. The V gene's germline CDR1 is MNHNS and CDR2 SASEGT.

The chain employs TRBV25-1 and TRBJ2-1; D ambiguous. V was shortened by 2 bases and J by 9 bases, with 11 bases between the two germline ends. Germline CDR1 and CDR2: MGHDK and SYGVNS. The CDR3 is 13 residues long. CDR3 DNA: TGTGCCAGCAGTGAACCGGCTTTAGGTGAGCAGTTCTTC. This sequence encodes CASSEPALGEQFF.

The rearrangement joins TRBV29-1 to TRBJ2-7; D is uncertain. V lost 7 bases to trimming and J lost 2 bases, with 15 bases between them. Germline V gives CDR1 SQVTM, CDR2 ANQGSEA. The CDR3 extends over 13 amino acids. CDR3 sequence (DNA): TGCAGCGCCACCCGGGCGAGGACCTACGAGCAGTACTTC. Its translation: CSATRARTYEQYF.

This clone was seen only a few times. This chain links TRBV4-1 with TRBJ1-1; maybe TRBD1 (5 bases). V lost 5 bases and J 3 bases, leaving 13 bases between the germline ends. This CDR3 is built from 14 residues. CDR1 is MGHRA, CDR2 YSYEKL, per germline. The CDR3 loop reads CASSGLTGDTEAFF. The DNA of the CDR3 is TGCGCCAGCAGCGGCCTGACGGGGGACACTGAAGCTTTCTTT.

This clone has just one count. The chain recombines TRBV6-6 with TRBJ2-7; the D call may be TRBD1 or TRBD2 (5 bases each). CDR3 length: 12 residues. Germline V gives CDR1 MNHNY, CDR2 SVGAGI (reference sequence). The V end was cut by 4 bases, the J end by 7 bases, with 11 bases between. CDR3 coding DNA: TGTGCCAGCAGTTCTCTGAGGGGAGAGCAGTACTTC. It is translated as CASSSLRGEQYF.

The J gene is TRBJ2-1, the V gene TRBV11-2; no reliable D call. Per germline, CDR1 SGHAT and CDR2 FQNNGV. This CDR3 region has 14 residues. The ends were cut back, 1 base at V and 4 bases at J, with 8 bases in the middle. Here the CDR3 DNA reads TGTGCCAGCAGCTTAGCAGCTGGTTACAATGAGCAGTTCTTC. Translated, it gives CASSLAAGYNEQFF.